This passage covers 10 T cell receptor beta chains from one sample sequenced in a study of Graves' ophthalmopathy and Graves' hyperthyroidism. For repertoire sequencing, the TCR beta CDR3 regions were amplified from RNA transcripts. Following a first-round RT-PCR that used HTBI primers, a second-round multiplex PCR was carried out. Via MiXCR, TCRdb re-called the multiplex PCR reads, giving one row per CDR3 protein. The sample has about 370,000 distinct CDR3 sequences; about 15% are singletons. The sequenced sample consisted of peripheral blood. The source is an adult woman with stable Graves' hyperthyroidism.

The chain recombines TRBV6-1 with TRBJ1-6, with D perhaps matching TRBD1 (6 bases). The CDR3 has 15 amino acids. The germline V gene encodes CDR1 MNHNS and CDR2 SASEGT. V lost 2 bases and J lost 10, with 15 bases in between. The chain's CDR3 is CASSELGGRGSPLHF. CDR3 sequence (DNA): TGTGCCAGCAGTGAACTAGGGGGGCGGGGATCACCCCTCCACTTT.

This clonotype was observed a handful of times. The gene calls are TRBV10-1 and TRBJ2-1, with TRBD2 matching 10 bases. V was clipped by 7 bases and J by 4 bases; unmatched bases: 10. Germline CDR1 is WNHNN and CDR2 is SYGVQD (reference sequence). The CDR3 has 16 residues. The CDR3: CASKWGVAGGYNEQFF. CDR3 bases: TGCGCCAGCAAGTGGGGGGTAGCGGGAGGATACAATGAGCAGTTCTTC.

At least ten counts were recorded for this clonotype. This chain links TRBV12-3 or TRBV12-4 with TRBJ2-7; maybe TRBD2 (6 bases). The CDR3 totals 13 residues. Between the trimmed V and J ends, which lost 8 bases and 0 bases, there was a span of 11 bases. The CDR3 is CASQVGGSYEQYF. CDR3 nucleotides: TGTGCCAGCCAGGTGGGAGGCTCCTACGAGCAGTACTTC.

A note on this clonotype: Being one base from a much bigger clone, this may be a read error. The V and J genes are TRBV28 and TRBJ2-2; 13 bases align to TRBD2. Looked up from germline, CDR1 is MDHEN and CDR2 is SYDVKM. This CDR3 spans 17 amino acids. The chain's CDR3 is CASKNLRLAGGTGELCF. The CDR3 bases are TGTGCCAGCAAGAACCTCCGACTAGCGGGAGGAACCGGGGAGCTGTGTTTT.

The table lists this clonotype with many counts. The V call is TRBV25-1, the J call TRBJ1-6, with D possibly matching TRBD1 (5 bases). The CDR3 is made up of 15 amino acids. Trimming shortened V by 5 bases and J by 7 bases, and 15 bases separated the two germline ends. CDR1 is MGHDK, CDR2 SYGVNS, per germline. CDR3 in amino acids: CASSSSGFNNSPLHF. CDR3 sequence (DNA): TGTGCCAGCAGTTCCTCAGGGTTCAACAATTCACCCCTCCACTTT.

This clonotype has a count of ten or more. The chain has TRBV13 and TRBJ2-7, with 12 nucleotides matching TRBD2. Germline V gene data show CDR1 as PRHDT and CDR2 as FYEKMQ (reference sequence). The CDR3 consists of 16 residues. V was clipped by 3 bases and J by 2 bases; unmatched bases: 5. The CDR3 DNA is TGTGCCAGCAGCTTTCTAGCGGGAGGGCAGGCCTACGAGCAGTACTTC. The encoded protein is CASSFLAGGQAYEQYF.

This clonotype was recorded many times. Written as DNA, the CDR3 is TGTGCCAGCGGCCCCCGGGCCCTAACCTACGAGCAGTACTTC. Its translation: CASGPRALTYEQYF. This chain uses TRBV2 with TRBJ2-7; D is undetermined. The length of the CDR3 is 14 residues. Germline V CDR1 and CDR2: SNHLY, FYNNEI. V was cut by 8 bases and J by 2 bases, with 16 bases left in between. The entire variable domain, with the rest obtained from reference TRBV2 and TRBJ2-7, is as follows: EPEVTQTPSHQVTQMGQEVILRCVPISNHLYFYWYRQILGQKVEFLVSFYNNEISEKSEIFDDQFSVERPDGSNFTLKIRSTKLEDSAMYFCASGPRALTYEQYFGPGTRLTVT.

This clonotype was found many times. A read error may be the cause here, since a much bigger clone is one base away. V and J are TRBV24-1 and TRBJ2-2; 11 bases map to TRBD2. The germline V gene encodes CDR1 KGHDR and CDR2 SFDVKD. CDR3 length equals 16 residues. As DNA, the CDR3 is TGTGTCACCAGTGACACTAGCGGGAGCGTCACCGGGGAGCTGTTTTTT. This gives the protein CVTSDTSGSVTGELFF.

This clonotype was detected many times. Here the CDR3 reads CASSQSRQQYF. Here the CDR3 DNA reads TGTGCCAGCAGCCAAAGCCGACAGCAGTACTTC. V is TRBV3-1 and J is TRBJ2-7; D is unclear. Per the germline V gene, CDR1 is LGHDT and CDR2 is YNNKEL (reference sequence). CDR3 length: 11 residues. V lost 2 bases and J lost 8, with 7 bases in between.

This clonotype was recorded many times. The rearrangement uses TRBV27 and TRBJ2-5; D perhaps matches TRBD1 (6 bases). Per the germline V gene, CDR1 is MNHEY and CDR2 is SMNVEV (reference sequence). There are 14 residues in the CDR3. V was shortened by 2 bases and J by 5 bases, with 12 bases between the two germline ends. The CDR3 spells CASSLTGSRETQYF. CDR3 nucleotide sequence: TGTGCCAGCAGTTTAACAGGGTCGAGGGAGACCCAGTACTTC.